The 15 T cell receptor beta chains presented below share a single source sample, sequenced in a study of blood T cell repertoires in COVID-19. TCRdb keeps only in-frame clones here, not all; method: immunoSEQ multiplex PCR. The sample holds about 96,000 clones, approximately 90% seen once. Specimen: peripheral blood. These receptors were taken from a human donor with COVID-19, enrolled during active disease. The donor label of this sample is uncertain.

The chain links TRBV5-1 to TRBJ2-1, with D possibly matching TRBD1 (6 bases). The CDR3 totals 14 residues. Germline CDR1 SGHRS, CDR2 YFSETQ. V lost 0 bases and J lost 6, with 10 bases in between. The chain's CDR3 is CASSLGGTSNEQFF. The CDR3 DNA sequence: TGCGCCAGCAGCTTGGGGGGGACAAGCAATGAGCAGTTCTTC.

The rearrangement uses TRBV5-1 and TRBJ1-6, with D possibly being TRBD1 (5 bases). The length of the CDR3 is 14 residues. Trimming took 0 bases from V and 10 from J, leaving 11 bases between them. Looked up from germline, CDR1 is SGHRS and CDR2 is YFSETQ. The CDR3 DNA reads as TGCGCCAGCAGCTTGGGGGGGGTAGGGTCACCCCTCCACTTT. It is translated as CASSLGGVGSPLHF.

The CDR3 DNA reads as TGCGCCAGCAGCCAAGAAGCAGGGCGACCCTCTGGCTACACCTTC. Its translation: CASSQEAGRPSGYTF. This sequence joins TRBV4-1 and TRBJ1-2, with D perhaps matching TRBD1 (5 bases). The length of the CDR3 is 15 residues. Trimming left V 0 bases short and J 7 bases short, with 15 bases between. Germline assignment: CDR1 MGHRA and CDR2 YSYEKL.

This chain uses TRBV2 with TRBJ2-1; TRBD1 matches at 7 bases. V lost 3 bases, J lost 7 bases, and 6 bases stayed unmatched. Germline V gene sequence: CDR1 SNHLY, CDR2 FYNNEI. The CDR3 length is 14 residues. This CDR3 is CASSDDRVPNEQFF. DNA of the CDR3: TGTGCCAGCAGTGACGACAGGGTTCCGAATGAGCAGTTCTTC. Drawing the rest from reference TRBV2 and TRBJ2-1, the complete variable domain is EPEVTQTPSHQVTQMGQEVILRCVPISNHLYFYWYRQILGQKVEFLVSFYNNEISEKSEIFDDQFSVERPDGSNFTLKIRSTKLEDSAMYFCASSDDRVPNEQFFGPGTRLTVL.

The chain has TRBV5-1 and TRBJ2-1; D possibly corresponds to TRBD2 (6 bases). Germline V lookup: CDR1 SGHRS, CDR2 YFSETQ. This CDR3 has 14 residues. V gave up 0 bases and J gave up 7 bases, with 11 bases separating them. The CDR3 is CASSLAGGGNEQFF. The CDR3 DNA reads TGCGCCAGCAGCTTGGCCGGTGGGGGGAATGAGCAGTTCTTC. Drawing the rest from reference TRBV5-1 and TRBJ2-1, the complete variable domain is KAGVTQTPRYLIKTRGQQVTLSCSPISGHRSVSWYQQTPGQGLQFLFEYFSETQRNKGNFPGRFSGRQFSNSRSEMNVSTLELGDSALYLCASSLAGGGNEQFFGPGTRLTVL.

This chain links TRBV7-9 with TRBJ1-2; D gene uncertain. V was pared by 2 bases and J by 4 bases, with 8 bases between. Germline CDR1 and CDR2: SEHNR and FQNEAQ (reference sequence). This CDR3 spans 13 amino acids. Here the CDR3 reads CASSLSRFYGYTF. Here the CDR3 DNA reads TGTGCCAGCAGCTTATCCCGGTTCTATGGCTACACCTTC.

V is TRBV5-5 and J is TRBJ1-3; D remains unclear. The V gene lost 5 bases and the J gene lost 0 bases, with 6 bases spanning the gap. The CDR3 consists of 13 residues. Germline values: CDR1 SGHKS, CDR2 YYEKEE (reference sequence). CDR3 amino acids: CASRESSGNTIYF. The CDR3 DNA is TGTGCCAGCAGGGAGAGCTCTGGAAACACCATATATTTT.

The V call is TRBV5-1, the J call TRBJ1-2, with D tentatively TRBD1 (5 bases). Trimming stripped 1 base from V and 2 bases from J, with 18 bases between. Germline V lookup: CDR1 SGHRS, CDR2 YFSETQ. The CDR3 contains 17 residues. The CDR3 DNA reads TGCGCCAGCAGCTTGAGTCTGACTTCCGGGGGGAACTATGGCTACACCTTC. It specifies CASSLSLTSGGNYGYTF.

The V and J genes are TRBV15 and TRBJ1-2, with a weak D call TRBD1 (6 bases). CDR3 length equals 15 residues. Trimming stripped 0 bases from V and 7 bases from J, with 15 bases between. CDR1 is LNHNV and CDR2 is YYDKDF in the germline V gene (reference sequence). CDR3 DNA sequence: TGTGCCACCAGCAGAGATTTAGGACAGATTGTTGGCTACACCTTC. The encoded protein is CATSRDLGQIVGYTF.

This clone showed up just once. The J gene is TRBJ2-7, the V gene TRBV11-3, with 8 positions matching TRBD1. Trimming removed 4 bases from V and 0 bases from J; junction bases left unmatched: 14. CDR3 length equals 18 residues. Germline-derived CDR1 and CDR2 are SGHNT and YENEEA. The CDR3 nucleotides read TGTGCCAGCAGCTCGGTCCCGGGACAGGCATGGGGCTCCTACGAGCAGTACTTC. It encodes CASSSVPGQAWGSYEQYF.

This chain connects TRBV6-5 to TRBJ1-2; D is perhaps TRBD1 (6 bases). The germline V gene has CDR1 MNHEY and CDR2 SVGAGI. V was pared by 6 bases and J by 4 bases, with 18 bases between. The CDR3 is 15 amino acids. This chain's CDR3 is CASRSGTSRSYGYTF. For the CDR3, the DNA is TGTGCCAGCAGATCTGGGACATCCAGGAGCTATGGCTACACCTTC.

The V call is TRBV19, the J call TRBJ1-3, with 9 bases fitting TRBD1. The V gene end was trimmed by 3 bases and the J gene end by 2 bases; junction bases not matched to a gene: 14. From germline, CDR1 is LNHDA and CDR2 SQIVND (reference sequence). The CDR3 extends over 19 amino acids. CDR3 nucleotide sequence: TGTGCCAGTAGTATGGAGGTTACCATACAGGGGGCGGCTGGAAACACCATATATTTT. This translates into CASSMEVTIQGAAGNTIYF.

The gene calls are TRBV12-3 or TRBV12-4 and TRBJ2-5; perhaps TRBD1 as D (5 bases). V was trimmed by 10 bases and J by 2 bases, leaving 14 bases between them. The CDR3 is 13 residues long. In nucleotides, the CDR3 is TGTGCCACCCGAATGTCAGGGCAAGAGACCCAGTACTTC. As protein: CATRMSGQETQYF.

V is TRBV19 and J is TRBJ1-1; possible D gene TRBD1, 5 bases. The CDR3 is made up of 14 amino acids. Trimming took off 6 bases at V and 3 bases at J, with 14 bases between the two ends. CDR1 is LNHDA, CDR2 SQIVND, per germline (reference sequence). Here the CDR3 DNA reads TGTGCCAGTAGAGATGAGGACACGTACACTGAAGCTTTCTTT. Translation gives CASRDEDTYTEAFF.

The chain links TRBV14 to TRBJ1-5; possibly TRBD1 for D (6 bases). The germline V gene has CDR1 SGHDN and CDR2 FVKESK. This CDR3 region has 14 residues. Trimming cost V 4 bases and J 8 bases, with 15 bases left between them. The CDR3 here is CASSPKQGRKPQHF. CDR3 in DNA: TGTGCCAGCAGCCCCAAACAGGGTAGGAAGCCCCAGCATTTT.